The 23 T cell receptor beta chains given below trace back to one sample, sequenced in a study of blood T cell repertoires in COVID-19. The repertoire was sequenced with immunoSEQ multiplex PCR; TCRdb's copy has only in-frame clones and lacks some. The table records about 130,000 clones, around 86% of them present only once. Sequencing was done on a sample of peripheral blood. These receptors came from a man aged 80 or over with active or convalescent COVID-19.

This chain joins TRBV18 and TRBJ2-2; D is uncertain. Per germline, CDR1 KGHSH and CDR2 LQKENI. The V gene lost 3 bases and the J gene lost 4 bases, with 9 bases spanning the gap. The CDR3 has 14 amino acids. DNA for the CDR3: TGTGCCAGCTCACCCCCAGGCGTCACCGGGGAGCTGTTTTTT. The encoded protein is CASSPPGVTGELFF.

The chain is built from TRBV5-6 and TRBJ1-1; a possible D gene is TRBD1 (5 bases). This CDR3 contains 14 residues. Trimming stripped 4 bases from V and 6 bases from J, with 16 bases between. Germline V gene data show CDR1 as SGHDT and CDR2 as YYEEEE. Written as DNA, the CDR3 is TGTGCCAGCAGCCGTCCTTACGGACAAGCTGAAGCTTTCTTT. Its translation: CASSRPYGQAEAFF.

V usage is TRBV29-1 and J usage is TRBJ1-1; the D is unclear. The CDR3 length is 14 residues. The V end lost 4 bases, the J end lost 2 bases, and 14 bases lay between the germline ends. The V gene's germline CDR1 is SQVTM and CDR2 ANQGSEA. CDR3 in DNA: TGCAGCGTTGGGGTAGGCAGGCTAAACACTGAAGCTTTCTTT. Protein product: CSVGVGRLNTEAFF. Full variable domain (outside the CDR3, taken from reference TRBV29-1 and TRBJ1-1): SAVISQKPSRDICQRGTSLTIQCQVDSQVTMMFWYRQQPGQSLTLIATANQGSEATYESGFVIDKFPISRPNLTFSTLTVSNMSPEDSSIYLCSVGVGRLNTEAFFGQGTRLTVV.

CDR3: CASSARGGYTDTQYF. The CDR3 bases are TGTGCCAGCAGCGCTCGGGGGGGATACACAGATACGCAGTATTTT. V is TRBV7-2 and J is TRBJ2-3; the match to TRBD2 covers 8 bases. CDR1 SGHTA and CDR2 FQGNSA come from the germline V gene. V shed 5 bases and J 2 bases; nucleotides not matched to a gene: 6. CDR3 length: 15 residues.

There are a few counts of this clone. This rearrangement joins TRBV7-9 to TRBJ2-5; maybe TRBD1 (5 bases). This CDR3 has 15 residues. Trimming left V 5 bases short and J 2 bases short, with 15 bases between. Germline V gene data show CDR1 as SEHNR and CDR2 as FQNEAQ (reference sequence). The CDR3 is CASSADLGQQETQYF. CDR3 in DNA: TGTGCCAGCAGCGCCGACTTGGGGCAGCAAGAGACCCAGTACTTC.

The chain couples TRBV15 to TRBJ2-7; 10 positions match TRBD2. V trimming: 4 bases; J trimming: 3 bases; junction bases outside the gene matches: 3. This CDR3 has 14 residues. CDR1 is LNHNV, CDR2 YYDKDF, per germline (reference sequence). The CDR3: CATSTGLADYEQYF. CDR3 in DNA: TGTGCCACCAGCACAGGACTAGCGGACTACGAGCAGTACTTC.

This clone was observed a few times. The chain carries TRBV5-4 and TRBJ1-6; maybe TRBD1 (5 bases). V was pared by 3 bases and J by 5 bases, with 12 bases between. CDR3 length: 15 amino acids. Germline V gene sequence: CDR1 SGHNT, CDR2 YYREEE (reference sequence). The CDR3 reads CASSSRGGDNSPLHF. The CDR3 DNA reads TGTGCCAGCAGCTCGCGGGGCGGAGATAATTCACCCCTCCACTTT. Complete variable domain (other parts from reference TRBV5-4 and TRBJ1-6): ETGVTQSPTHLIKTRGQQVTLRCSSQSGHNTVSWYQQALGQGPQFIFQYYREEENGRGNFPPRFSGLQFPNYSSELNVNALELDDSALYLCASSSRGGDNSPLHFGNGTRLTVT.

CDR3 sequence reads: CASSFPGQGPRGELFF. The CDR3 DNA reads as TGTGCCAGCAGCTTTCCGGGACAGGGGCCGCGTGGGGAGCTGTTTTTT. The chain combines TRBV11-3 with TRBJ2-2; 10 bases line up with TRBD1. Germline V gene lookup returns CDR1 SGHNT and CDR2 YENEEA. The CDR3 consists of 16 residues. The trim removed 3 bases at V and 8 bases at J, leaving 9 bases unmatched.

This rearrangement joins TRBV5-8 to TRBJ2-7; TRBD1 matches at 9 bases. Germline loops: CDR1 SGHTS, CDR2 YDEGEE. The CDR3 loop spans 16 amino acids. The ends lost 2 bases at V and 3 bases at J; junction bases unmatched: 9. The CDR3 loop is CASSFYPGQGLYEQYF. The CDR3 DNA sequence: TGTGCCAGCAGCTTTTATCCGGGACAGGGTCTCTACGAGCAGTACTTC.

The rearrangement joins TRBV18 to TRBJ2-5; 10 positions agree with TRBD1. The V gene's germline CDR1 is KGHSH and CDR2 LQKENI. V was pared by 3 bases and J by 5 bases, with 6 bases of the junction left unmatched. This CDR3 comprises 15 residues. CDR3 sequence: CASSPRTGGTETQYF. The CDR3 DNA follows: TGTGCCAGCTCACCCCGGACAGGGGGTACGGAGACCCAGTACTTC. The full variable domain, its missing parts supplied by reference TRBV18 and TRBJ2-5, is NAGVMQNPRHLVRRRGQEARLRCSPMKGHSHVYWYRQLPEEGLKFMVYLQKENIIDESGMPKERFSAEFPKEGPSILRIQQVVRGDSAAYFCASSPRTGGTETQYFGPGTRLLVL.

This clone was seen just once. The chain recombines TRBV6-5 with TRBJ1-1; TRBD1 aligns across 7 bases. Germline CDR1 reads MNHEY; CDR2 reads SVGAGI. Germline trimming cut 6 bases from V and 10 bases from J; bases unmatched to any gene: 11. The CDR3 spans 13 residues. CDR3 nucleotide sequence: TGTGCCAGCAGCCCCGGGGACAGACAGGTAGCTTTCTTT. Translated, it gives CASSPGDRQVAFF.

The chain is built from TRBV19 and TRBJ1-1, with 10 bases lining up with TRBD1. This CDR3 comprises 15 residues. V was clipped by 9 bases and J by 1 base; unmatched bases: 8. CDR1 LNHDA and CDR2 SQIVND come from the germline V gene (reference sequence). CDR3 in DNA: TGTGCCAGCACCTCCCGGGACAGGGGGAACACTGAAGCTTTCTTT. It translates to CASTSRDRGNTEAFF.

The chain carries TRBV9 and TRBJ2-7, with 7 bases identical to TRBD2. J was trimmed by 7 bases and V by 1 base; bases with no gene match: 11. The CDR3 runs 15 residues. The germline gives CDR1 SGDLS, CDR2 YYNGEE. This CDR3 is CASSVSGILSKEQYF. CDR3 coding DNA: TGTGCCAGCAGCGTAAGCGGGATCCTTTCGAAGGAGCAGTACTTC.

The V call is TRBV19, the J call TRBJ2-2; 8 bases line up with TRBD2. V lost 8 bases and J lost 0; bases outside the gene matches: 5. From germline, CDR1 is LNHDA and CDR2 SQIVND (reference sequence). The CDR3 loop spans 15 amino acids. CDR3 DNA: TGTGCCAGTTCCGGCGGGGGGCCGAACACCGGGGAGCTGTTTTTT. Translation gives CASSGGGPNTGELFF.

The V gene is TRBV2, the J gene TRBJ1-1; perhaps TRBD1 as D (5 bases). The CDR3 is made up of 14 amino acids. V lost 6 bases and J 2 bases, leaving 13 bases between the germline ends. Germline loops: CDR1 SNHLY, CDR2 FYNNEI. This chain's CDR3 is CASRGTGFNTEAFF. The CDR3 region has the DNA TGTGCCAGCAGAGGAACAGGCTTTAACACTGAAGCTTTCTTT.

The chain couples TRBV12-3 or TRBV12-4 to TRBJ1-1; D call uncertain. The V end was cut by 6 bases, the J end by 1 base, with 9 bases between. This CDR3 is 13 amino acids long. CDR3 nucleotides: TGTGCCAGCAGCAAACAGACGAACACTGAAGCTTTCTTT. Its translation: CASSKQTNTEAFF.

This chain links TRBV30 with TRBJ1-6; TRBD1 matches 8 bases. V shed 1 base and J 10 bases; nucleotides not matched to a gene: 9. This CDR3 has 15 amino acids. From germline, CDR1 is GTSNPN and CDR2 SVGIG (reference sequence). DNA for the CDR3: TGTGCCTGGAGTGCCGATCGGACAGGGTGGTCACCCCTCCACTTT. This codes for CAWSADRTGWSPLHF.

V gene TRBV14 combines with J gene TRBJ1-3; D is perhaps TRBD1 (5 bases). Trimming took off 4 bases at V and 1 base at J, with 8 bases between the two ends. The CDR3 length is 14 residues. Germline lookup yields CDR1 SGHDN and CDR2 FVKESK. In DNA, the CDR3 is TGTGCCAGCAGCCCCAGGGTGTCTGGAAACACCATATATTTT. Translation: CASSPRVSGNTIYF.

This chain links TRBV6-1 with TRBJ1-2; 7 bases align to TRBD1. The germline gives CDR1 MNHNS, CDR2 SASEGT. Trimming cost V 1 base and J 5 bases; bases outside gene matches: 10. The CDR3 loop spans 16 amino acids. The CDR3 here is CASSEVRDRVGYGYTF. The CDR3 bases are TGTGCCAGCAGTGAAGTCAGAGACAGGGTCGGTTATGGCTACACCTTC.

The genes are TRBV5-1 and TRBJ1-2; TRBD1 matches 9 bases. This CDR3 has 16 amino acids. The germline gives CDR1 SGHRS, CDR2 YFSETQ. V lost 0 bases and J lost 1; bases outside the gene matches: 4. DNA of the CDR3: TGCGCCAGCAGCTTGGGAGGGACAGGGATTAACTATGGCTACACCTTC. It is translated as CASSLGGTGINYGYTF.

The genes are TRBV7-9 and TRBJ1-1, with 7 bases aligning to TRBD1. V was clipped by 5 bases and J by 1 base; unmatched bases: 7. The germline gives CDR1 SEHNR, CDR2 FQNEAQ (reference sequence). There are 15 residues in the CDR3. Here the CDR3 reads CASSRDRVKNTEAFF. DNA for the CDR3: TGTGCCAGCAGCCGAGACAGGGTCAAGAACACTGAAGCTTTCTTT.

V gene TRBV7-7 combines with J gene TRBJ2-1; 9 positions agree with TRBD2. CDR3 length: 14 amino acids. Trimming cost V 6 bases and J 9 bases; bases outside gene matches: 9. CDR1 and CDR2 from the germline V gene are SSHAT and FNYEAQ (reference sequence). This chain's CDR3 is CASSLSGGQGEQFF. For the CDR3, the DNA is TGTGCCAGCAGTCTTAGCGGGGGTCAGGGTGAGCAGTTCTTC.

The chain has TRBV24-1 and TRBJ2-5, with a weak D call TRBD2 (5 bases). The CDR3 covers 18 residues. CDR1 KGHDR and CDR2 SFDVKD come from the germline V gene. The V and J ends lost 0 bases and 3 bases respectively, with 19 bases between them. The CDR3 reads CATSDLEGWVAHEETQYF. CDR3 DNA: TGTGCCACCAGTGATTTGGAAGGTTGGGTAGCGCACGAAGAGACCCAGTACTTC.